These T cell receptor beta chains were read from a single sample in a study of response to subunit inactivated influenza vaccine. Via MiXCR, TCRdb re-called the RT-PCR reads, giving one row per CDR3 protein. Of about 570,000 distinct CDR3 sequences in the sample, approximately 10% were seen once. The sample in question was PBMCs from blood, obtained on the day of vaccination. These receptors originate from a man aged 50 or older who received an inactivated influenza vaccine. The CDR3 runs from the conserved cysteine through the conserved F or W.

TRBV7-9 | CASSVFTGAHEAFF
TRBV29-1 | CSLRTGSSNREQFF
TRBV7-6 | CASSLETGAIYEQYF
TRBV2 | CASSRGLAGGRRTDTQYF
TRBV5-1 | CASSSRTSSNEQFF
TRBV7-2 | CASRPGPSDTEAFF
TRBV2 | CASSARRLANSYNEQFF
TRBV6-2/TRBV6-3 | CASARGSGEQFF
TRBV29-1 | CSARRGEQETQYF
TRBV16 | CASSQVGSHNQPQHF
TRBV10-3 | CATSLTGGLETQYF
TRBV30 | CAWSLDEQFF
TRBV6-2/TRBV6-3 | CASSYSPGGASSPLHF
TRBV6-2/TRBV6-3 | CASRPDYRNEQFF
TRBV6-2/TRBV6-3 | CASSYGSPGGELFF
TRBV6-2/TRBV6-3 | CASSTGTGGKYEQYF
TRBV7-9 | CASAFADEQYF
TRBV2 | CASRLTSTDTQYF
TRBV29-1 | CSVLQGNSYEQYF
TRBV27 | CASSFFGGAYEQYF
TRBV7-9 | CASSLHTDQPQHF
TRBV10-3 | CAIRDGQNTEAFF
TRBV11-1 | CASSAPSSGKYQYQETQYF
TRBV7-9 | CASSLSAGGPNYGQFF
TRBV28 | CASSLSGSSNEQFF
TRBV5-1 | CASSTQGGFNSPLHF
TRBV5-1 | CASSTGQSLAKNIQYF
TRBV5-1 | CASSSTQGGQPQHF
TRBV29-1 | CSVESYGGGAPDTQYF
TRBV5-1 | CASSLDTRGVNSGNTIYF
TRBV20-1 | CSARPGLDYEQYF
TRBV19 | CASTLGGVINQPQHF
TRBV4-2 | CASSQREEPNEKLFF
TRBV27 | CASSFEGYGEQYF